What follows is one TCR beta chain and its context. Antigen unknown. From 5'RACE with constant-segment primers came TCR alpha and TCR beta cDNA libraries that carried sample barcodes and UMIs. TCRdb passed the 5' RACE reads through MiXCR, listing each CDR3 protein once. The sample carries about 470,000 distinct CDR3 sequences, roughly 20% recorded once. V was shortened by 1 base and J by 8 bases, with 12 bases between the two germline ends. The CDR3 contains 13 residues. The germline V gene encodes CDR1 SGHRS and CDR2 YFSETQ. The data were obtained in a study of T-cell memory formation after mild COVID-19. Study context: Clusters of TCRs were largely donor specific.

Whole-study findings and limits: Clones from the second wave (peaking day 37) had unconfirmed SARS-CoV-2 specificity. Those CD4+ clones that contracted were mainly in CM and EM (CD8+ ones in EMRA).

This clonotype was obtained from an adult woman who had mild COVID-19 (a few samples of this study predate the infection). Cell type and time point are not known. This rearrangement joins TRBV5-1 to TRBJ1-2; perhaps TRBD1 as D (6 bases). The sequencing sample was made of PBMCs or a T cell subset sorted from them (not recorded which). This chain's CDR3 is CASSLRAGDGYTF. The CDR3, as DNA: TGCGCCAGCAGCTTGAGGGCAGGGGACGGCTACACCTTC.